This entry lists 29 T cell receptor beta chains sequenced from one sample in a study of T cells in women clearing cervical HPV infection. Profiled with immunoSEQ multiplex PCR; TCRdb holds only in-frame clones, not every one. With 20,000 or so clones in the sample, the ten largest clones hold 5.4%. The specimen sequenced was blood buffy coat. All receptors come from a woman between 18 and 70 years old with a cervical HPV16 infection that either progressed to CIN3+ or cleared (not recorded which).

As to this clone: The missing CDR3 end, 3 residues past where the read stops, is filled in from the germline J gene. V usage is TRBV30 and J usage is TRBJ2-4, with D possibly TRBD1 on 6 matching bases. Germline CDR1 GTSNPN, CDR2 SVGIG (reference sequence). The length of the CDR3 is 14 residues. This CDR3 reads CAWSVLPTGYGQYF. CDR3 DNA, as far as it was read: TGTGCCTGGAGTGTACTTCCGACAGGATATGGT.

Turning to this clone: The CDR3 extends 3 residues past the end of the read, so its final part is completed from the germline J gene. The rearrangement links TRBV28 to TRBJ2-3; D is ambiguous. This CDR3 spans 14 amino acids. Trimming pared 2 bases from V and 5 bases from J, leaving 11 bases between. Germline CDR1 is MDHEN and CDR2 is SYDVKM. Partial CDR3 DNA: TGTGCCAGCAGTTTAGATCCTAGTGTAGATACG. Translation: CASSLDPSVDT. The whole CDR3 protein is CASSLDPSVDTQYF. The full variable domain, in which reference TRBV28 and TRBJ2-3 provide the parts outside the CDR3, is DVKVTQSSRYLVKRTGEKVFLECVQDMDHENMFWYRQDPGLGLRLIYFSYDVKMKEKGDIPEGYSVSREKKERFSLILESASTNQTSMYLCASSLDPSVDTQYFGPGTRLTVL.

Points on this clone: The read falls 3 residues short of the CDR3 end, and the missing part is taken from the germline J gene. The chain recombines TRBV11-2 with TRBJ2-5, with D perhaps TRBD2 (7 bases). The germline V and J ends were trimmed by 3 bases and 5 bases, with 16 bases remaining between them. The CDR3 length is 15 residues. Germline lookup yields CDR1 SGHAT and CDR2 FQNNGV. CDR3 bases read: TGTGCCAGCAGCTTGGGTGGCAGGGGAGGGGAGACC. It specifies CASSLGGRGGET. The CDR3, in full, reads CASSLGGRGGETQYF.

As regards this clone: The read ends 3 residues shy of where the CDR3 ends; the end is completed using the germline J gene. This rearrangement joins TRBV27 to TRBJ2-1; TRBD2 matches 8 bases. CDR3 length: 13 residues. Germline V gives CDR1 MNHEY, CDR2 SMNVEV (reference sequence). Trimming cost V 8 bases and J 4 bases; bases outside gene matches: 4. CDR3: CASAGLGYNEQFF. The part of the CDR3 DNA that was read is TGTGCCAGCGCGGGACTAGGTTACAATGAG.

About this clone: The read ends 3 residues before the CDR3 terminus; that terminus is restored from the germline J gene. The genes are TRBV18 and TRBJ2-3, with D perhaps TRBD2 (7 bases). The CDR3 spans 15 residues. CDR1 is KGHSH, CDR2 LQKENI, per germline. The CDR3 sequence: CASSPEGGEHQPQYF. The sequenced CDR3 bases are TGTGCCAGCTCACCGGAAGGGGGGGAACATCAGCCG.

A note on this clone: The junction departs from the called germline gene at one end, perhaps through a read error. The read stops 3 residues short of the end of the CDR3; the missing end is completed from the germline J gene. The rearrangement uses TRBV7-7 and TRBJ2-3, with TRBD1 matching over 8 bases. Germline V lookup: CDR1 SSHAT, CDR2 FNYEAQ (reference sequence). The CDR3 runs 16 residues. The part of the CDR3 DNA that was read is TGTGCTAGCAGCGACATTTTCGGACAGGGAACAGATACG. It codes for CASSDIFGQGTDT. The complete CDR3 protein is CASSDIFGQGTDTQYF.

In the case of this clone: The read falls 3 residues short of the CDR3 end, and the missing part is taken from the germline J gene. The chain couples TRBV6-1 to TRBJ2-4; TRBD1 matches 8 bases. The CDR3 consists of 15 residues. Germline V gene data show CDR1 as MNHNS and CDR2 as SASEGT. CDR3 loop: CASSDRTGSDYGQYF. CDR3 DNA (partial): TGTGCCAGCAGTGATCGGACAGGGTCGGACTATGGT.

For this clone: The observed sequence ends 3 residues before the CDR3 terminus, with the missing tail filled in from the germline J gene. This sequence joins TRBV19 and TRBJ1-2, with a weak D call TRBD1 (5 bases). Germline CDR1 reads LNHDA; CDR2 reads SQIVND (reference sequence). The CDR3 extends over 16 amino acids. CDR3 sequence: CASSPPGLAATDTYTF. CDR3 bases read: TGTGCCAGTAGCCCCCCGGGACTAGCAGCCACAGATACC.

This clone is called medium-sized based on its frequency. The observed sequence ends 3 residues before the CDR3 terminus, with the missing tail filled in from the germline J gene. V usage is TRBV20-1 and J usage is TRBJ2-4, with 8 bases aligning to TRBD1. The trim removed 2 bases at V and 8 bases at J, leaving 2 bases unmatched. This CDR3 region has 12 residues. Per the germline V gene, CDR1 is DFQATT and CDR2 is SNEGSKA (reference sequence). CDR3 loop: CSARQGADIQYF. CDR3 bases read: TGCAGTGCTAGACAGGGGGCAGACATT.

Comment on this clone: The read comes to an end 3 residues before the CDR3 does, leaving the germline J gene to fill in the end. The V and J genes are TRBV7-8 and TRBJ1-1; 9 positions match TRBD1. This CDR3 spans 14 amino acids. With V trimmed by 6 bases and J by 6 bases, 8 bases remained unmatched. The germline V gene has CDR1 SGHVS and CDR2 FQNEAQ. The CDR3 DNA, read in part, is TGTGCCAGCAGAACCGGGACAGGGATTGCTGAA. Translated, it gives CASRTGTGIAE. In full, the CDR3 is CASRTGTGIAEAFF.

A word on this clone: The CDR3 end is not reached by the read, which stops 3 residues before it; the germline J gene fills it in. The V gene is TRBV3-1 (or the pseudogene TRBV3-2), the J gene TRBJ2-2; D remains unclear. The CDR3 totals 11 residues. In germline, CDR1 is LGHDT, CDR2 YNNKEL (reference sequence). V lost 4 bases to trimming and J lost 9 bases, with 6 bases between them. The part of the CDR3 DNA that was read is TGTGCCAGCAGCCTCCTTAGGGAG. It is translated as CASSLLRE. The full-length CDR3 reads as CASSLLRELFF.

Worth noting for this clone: The CDR3 end falls 3 residues outside the read, so it is completed with the germline J gene. This chain uses TRBV7-3 with TRBJ2-2; 8 bases line up with TRBD2. V dropped 1 base and J dropped 0; count of bases not matched to a gene: 1. There are 16 residues in the CDR3. In germline, CDR1 is SGHTA, CDR2 FQGTGA. Incomplete CDR3 DNA: TGTGCCAGCAGCTTAAGAGCGGGGGCGAACACCGGGGAG. The encoded protein is CASSLRAGANTGE. The whole CDR3 sequence is CASSLRAGANTGELFF.

The CDR3 bases that were read are TGTGCCAGCAGCTTAGTAGTGAACACTGAA. This sequence encodes CASSLVVNTE. The whole CDR3 is CASSLVVNTEAFF. This sequence joins TRBV7-2 and TRBJ1-1; no definite D call. The read terminates 3 residues before the CDR3 end, so the remaining end is supplied by the germline J gene. CDR3 length equals 13 residues. CDR1 and CDR2 from the germline V gene are SGHTA and FQGNSA. The V end was cut by 1 base, the J end by 0 bases, with 3 bases between.

With respect to this clone: Read sequence stops 3 residues before the CDR3 end, and the germline J gene provides the missing end. The V call is TRBV5-1, the J call TRBJ2-6; D gene ambiguous. V lost 4 bases and J 0 bases, leaving 14 bases between the germline ends. The CDR3 contains 17 residues. Germline V lookup: CDR1 SGHRS, CDR2 YFSETQ. The CDR3 bases that were read are TGCGCCAGCAGCCCCCCGGTTGGTCTCTCTGGGGCCAACGTC. It specifies CASSPPVGLSGANV. The complete CDR3 reads CASSPPVGLSGANVLTF.

In regard to this clone: The read finishes 3 residues shy of the CDR3 end, and the germline J gene is used to complete it. Other DNA sequences in the same sample also yield this CDR3. This chain uses TRBV7-9 with TRBJ2-2; D perhaps matches TRBD1 (6 bases). In germline, CDR1 is SEHNR, CDR2 FQNEAQ (reference sequence). Trimming took 5 bases from V and 8 from J, leaving 12 bases between them. CDR3 size: 13 residues. The chain's CDR3 is CASSLTGLGELFF. The DNA read from the CDR3 is TGTGCCAGCAGCCTCACAGGGTTGGGGGAG. Combining the CDR3 with reference TRBV7-9 and TRBJ2-2 gives the whole variable domain DTGVSQNPRHKITKRGQNVTFRCDPISEHNRLYWYRQTLGQGPEFLTYFQNEAQLEKSRLLSDRFSAERPKGSFSTLEIQRTEQGDSAMYLCASSLTGLGELFFGEGSRLTVL.

A word on this clone: The CDR3 end lies 3 residues beyond the end of the read and is filled in from the germline J gene. V and J are TRBV2 and TRBJ2-7; 7 bases align to TRBD1. Germline CDR1 and CDR2: SNHLY and FYNNEI. The CDR3 totals 12 residues. V was pared by 5 bases and J by 5 bases, with 3 bases of the junction left unmatched. The DNA read from the CDR3 is TGTGCCAGCAGTCGACAGGGCAACGAG. Protein sequence: CASSRQGNE. Given in full, the CDR3 is CASSRQGNEQYF.

Note on this clone: The sequenced fragment ends 3 residues before the CDR3 boundary, so the rest is inferred from the germline J gene. The chain recombines TRBV28 with TRBJ2-1; TRBD2 agrees at 11 bases. Germline V gene sequence: CDR1 MDHEN, CDR2 SYDVKM. After removal of 1 base from V and 2 bases from J, the junction contained 4 bases not matched to a gene. CDR3 size: 17 residues. CDR3 bases read: TGTGCCAGCAGTTTATCTCCGACTAGCGGGACCTACAATGAG. Translating gives CASSLSPTSGTYNE. The full CDR3 is CASSLSPTSGTYNEQFF.

On this clone: The sequenced fragment ends 3 residues before the CDR3 boundary, so the rest is inferred from the germline J gene. This chain joins TRBV2 and TRBJ2-2; TRBD1 aligns across 9 bases. Germline V CDR1 and CDR2: SNHLY, FYNNEI. The CDR3 has 14 residues. The part of the CDR3 DNA that was read is TGTGCCAGCAGTCGAGACAGGGGGAATTCACCG. This codes for CASSRDRGNSP. The CDR3 in full is CASSRDRGNSPLFF.

Comment on this clone: Read sequence stops 3 residues before the CDR3 end, and the germline J gene provides the missing end. The chain couples TRBV18 to TRBJ1-4; D is ambiguous. Germline lookup yields CDR1 KGHSH and CDR2 LQKENI. This CDR3 has 17 amino acids. Here the CDR3 reads CASSLVTFTLANSPLFF. The covered CDR3 bases are TGTGCCAGCTCACTCGTAACCTTCACTCTCGCAAATTCACCA.

The CDR3 bases that were read are TGTGCCAGTAGATATGGACAGGGGGCGCGAAATGAC. Its translation: CASRYGQGARND. The whole CDR3 region reads CASRYGQGARNDYTF. The chain joins TRBV19 to TRBJ1-2; TRBD1 agrees at 11 bases. The read ends 3 residues before the CDR3 terminus; that terminus is restored from the germline J gene. Per the germline V gene, CDR1 is LNHDA and CDR2 is SQIVND (reference sequence). The CDR3 is made up of 15 amino acids.

Worth noting for this clone: With the read ending 3 residues before the CDR3 end, the germline J gene is used to fill in that end. This sequence joins TRBV10-3 and TRBJ2-5; perhaps TRBD1 as D (6 bases). Germline CDR1 and CDR2: ENHRY and SYGVKD. There are 13 residues in the CDR3. V lost 10 bases to trimming and J lost 3 bases, with 15 bases between them. The CDR3 region is CANRPAGEETQYF. CDR3 DNA (partial): TGTGCCAATCGGCCGGCAGGGGAAGAGACC.

On this clone itself: Coverage ceases 3 residues before the CDR3 finishes, and the germline J gene fills in the end. The chain joins TRBV5-1 to TRBJ1-2; 10 bases map to TRBD1. CDR3 size: 14 residues. V gave up 9 bases and J gave up 6 bases; unmatched junction bases: 11. Germline values: CDR1 SGHRS, CDR2 YFSETQ. The covered CDR3 bases are TGCGCCATTCCGATCTGGACAGGGGGACATGGC. Translation: CAIPIWTGGHG. In full, the CDR3 is CAIPIWTGGHGYTF.

A note on this clone: The read terminates 3 residues before the CDR3 end, so the remaining end is supplied by the germline J gene. The chain combines TRBV18 with TRBJ1-2; D not resolved. Germline V gives CDR1 KGHSH, CDR2 LQKENI. There are 11 residues in the CDR3. CDR3 region: CASSLSRDYTF. The CDR3 DNA, read in part, is TGTGCCAGCTCCCTTTCCCGCGAC.

For this clone: The CDR3 end is not reached by the read, which stops 3 residues before it; the germline J gene fills it in. The V gene is TRBV19, the J gene TRBJ1-6; 10 bases are a match to TRBD1. The CDR3 runs to 16 residues. CDR1 LNHDA and CDR2 SQIVND come from the germline V gene (reference sequence). After removal of 7 bases from V and 4 bases from J, the junction contained 7 bases not matched to a gene. The CDR3 sequence is CASTPGQGTYNSPLHF. CDR3 bases read: TGTGCCAGTACCCCGGGACAGGGGACGTATAATTCACCC.

As for this clone: Read data end 3 residues before the CDR3 end; the end is taken from the germline J gene. This sequence joins TRBV9 and TRBJ2-7; D might be TRBD2 (5 bases). The CDR3 is 14 residues long. Trimming left V 0 bases short and J 3 bases short, with 10 bases between. From germline, CDR1 is SGDLS and CDR2 YYNGEE. Partial CDR3 DNA: TGTGCCAGCAGCGTAGCTGACGACTACTACGAG. Amino acids: CASSVADDYYE. The full CDR3 reads CASSVADDYYEQYF. Full variable domain (outside the CDR3, taken from reference TRBV9 and TRBJ2-7): DSGVTQTPKHLITATGQRVTLRCSPRSGDLSVYWYQQSLDQGLQFLIQYYNGEERAKGNILERFSAQQFPDLHSELNLSSLELGDSALYFCASSVADDYYEQYFGPGTRLTVT.

As concerns this clone: The CDR3 extends 3 residues past the end of the read, so its final part is completed from the germline J gene. The chain has TRBV2 and TRBJ2-5; 8 bases align to TRBD2. This CDR3 is built from 15 residues. The V gene end was trimmed by 1 base and the J gene end by 5 bases; junction bases not matched to a gene: 6. Germline V lookup: CDR1 SNHLY, CDR2 FYNNEI. CDR3 residues: CASSEGLAGRETQYF. CDR3 bases read: TGTGCCAGCAGTGAAGGGCTAGCGGGTCGGGAGACC.

The sequenced CDR3 bases are TGTGCCAGCAGCCTCTCCTCTAGCGGAGGAGATACC. Its protein product is CASSLSSSGGDT. The full CDR3 sequence reads CASSLSSSGGDTYTF. The V and J genes are TRBV7-2 and TRBJ1-2; D ambiguous. The read stops 3 residues short of the end of the CDR3; the missing end is completed from the germline J gene. Germline V gives CDR1 SGHTA, CDR2 FQGNSA. This CDR3 has 15 residues.

With regard to this clone: The sequence runs out 3 residues before the end of the CDR3; the remainder is reconstructed from the germline J gene. The chain couples TRBV12-3 or TRBV12-4 to TRBJ2-3; TRBD2 aligns across 7 bases. CDR3 size: 15 residues. V shed 3 bases and J 1 base; nucleotides not matched to a gene: 4. The CDR3 DNA, read in part, is TGTGCCAGCAGTTTTCCGGCGGGAGGCACAGATACG. It encodes CASSFPAGGTDT. The CDR3 in its entirety is CASSFPAGGTDTQYF.

With regard to this clone: The read terminates 3 residues before the CDR3 end, so the remaining end is supplied by the germline J gene. This sequence joins TRBV10-2 and TRBJ2-7; D call uncertain. Germline CDR1 WSHSY, CDR2 SAAADI. CDR3 length: 14 amino acids. Trimming took off 5 bases at V and 5 bases at J, with 16 bases between the two ends. The CDR3 loop reads CASSSSPQRHEQYF. CDR3 bases read: TGCGCCAGCAGTTCCTCCCCGCAGAGGCACGAG.